Below are 15 T cell receptor beta chains sequenced from a single sample in a study of cytomegalovirus exposure and HLA in healthy donors. PCR employed 60 Vbeta and 13 Jbeta primers. The protocol was immunoSEQ multiplex PCR, while the TCRdb copy is restricted to in-frame clones and leaves out a portion. The sample holds over 100,000 clones, around 79% seen once. Material for sequencing was PBMCs. The origin of the receptors is a woman in her thirties or forties in good health and CMV-seronegative.

The chain uses TRBV5-1 and TRBJ2-5, with 12 bases matching TRBD2. The CDR3 is made up of 16 amino acids. CDR1 and CDR2 (germline): SGHRS, YFSETQ. Trimming cost V 0 bases and J 4 bases; bases outside gene matches: 4. CDR3 bases: TGCGCCAGCAGCTTGGCCCCTAGCGGGGGGGGAGAGACCCAGTACTTC. Its protein product is CASSLAPSGGGETQYF.

CDR3 sequence reads: CASSQGQGANYGYTF. CDR3 DNA: TGTGCCAGCAGCCAAGGGCAGGGGGCTAACTATGGCTACACCTTC. V is TRBV4-2 and J is TRBJ1-2, with TRBD1 matching 7 bases. V shed 1 base, J shed 0 bases, and the junction held 2 bases outside the gene matches. The length of the CDR3 is 15 residues. Germline values: CDR1 LGHNA, CDR2 YNFKEQ.

This rearrangement joins TRBV10-3 to TRBJ1-5; TRBD1 matches at 11 bases. CDR3 length: 17 amino acids. In germline, CDR1 is ENHRY, CDR2 SYGVKD. The V and J ends lost 10 bases and 2 bases, in that order; junction bases with no gene match: 13. In DNA form, the CDR3 reads TGTGCCAGTGCACCGGGACAGGGGGATAGGGGCAATCAGCCCCAGCATTTT. Amino acids: CASAPGQGDRGNQPQHF.

This chain links TRBV5-4 with TRBJ2-5, with 9 bases matching TRBD1. The CDR3 covers 14 residues. CDR1 and CDR2 from the germline V gene are SGHNT and YYREEE (reference sequence). Trimming cost V 0 bases and J 5 bases; bases outside gene matches: 2. CDR3 loop: CASSLDRGQETQYF. The CDR3, as DNA: TGTGCCAGCAGCTTGGACAGGGGGCAGGAGACCCAGTACTTC.

The rearrangement links TRBV4-1 to TRBJ2-7; 7 nucleotides agree with TRBD1. The length of the CDR3 is 14 residues. The ends lost 1 base at V and 2 bases at J; junction bases unmatched: 2. Germline CDR1 reads MGHRA; CDR2 reads YSYEKL. CDR3 sequence: CASSQGQGAYEQYF. The CDR3 DNA is TGCGCCAGCAGCCAAGGGCAGGGGGCCTACGAGCAGTACTTC.

The V call is TRBV6-1, the J call TRBJ1-6; D perhaps matches TRBD1 (5 bases). The germline V and J ends were trimmed by 2 bases and 7 bases, with 15 bases remaining between them. Germline V gives CDR1 MNHNS, CDR2 SASEGT. This CDR3 region has 16 residues. The CDR3 loop is CASSESSRAKNSPLHF. The CDR3 DNA sequence: TGTGCCAGCAGTGAAAGTTCCAGGGCGAAGAATTCACCCCTCCACTTT.

The rearrangement uses TRBV25-1 and TRBJ2-4; 8 positions agree with TRBD1. Germline V gives CDR1 MGHDK, CDR2 SYGVNS. The length of the CDR3 is 16 residues. Trimming at V came to 5 bases and at J to 2 bases, leaving 8 bases not matched to a gene. In DNA form, the CDR3 reads TGTGCCAGCAGTCCAGGGGGCGTTGGGACCAAAAACATTCAGTACTTC. It yields the protein CASSPGGVGTKNIQYF.

V and J are TRBV25-1 and TRBJ1-6; 9 bases fit TRBD1. CDR1 and CDR2 from the germline V gene are MGHDK and SYGVNS. J lost 13 bases, V lost 7 bases, and 11 bases had no gene match. CDR3 size: 14 residues. The CDR3 DNA sequence: TGTGCCAGCAAACCCCCGACAGGGGGGTCTCCCCTCCACTTT. This gives the protein CASKPPTGGSPLHF.

The chain recombines TRBV11-1 with TRBJ2-2, with TRBD1 matching over 7 bases. V shed 2 bases and J 4 bases; nucleotides not matched to a gene: 4. Looked up from germline, CDR1 is SGHAT and CDR2 is FQDESV (reference sequence). The CDR3 length is 15 residues. CDR3 in DNA: TGTGCCAGCAGCTTAACAGGGGACCCCACCGGGGAGCTGTTTTTT. Residues: CASSLTGDPTGELFF.

There are a few counts of this clone. The V and J genes are TRBV10-3 and TRBJ2-2; 9 bases are shared with TRBD2. Germline values: CDR1 ENHRY, CDR2 SYGVKD. The V and J ends lost 7 bases and 1 base, in that order; junction bases with no gene match: 4. The CDR3 has 15 residues. The CDR3 region is CAIKGAGGNTGELFF. The CDR3 region has the DNA TGTGCCATCAAAGGAGCGGGGGGGAACACCGGGGAGCTGTTTTTT.

This clone was picked up a small number of times. This rearrangement joins TRBV7-9 to TRBJ1-5; possible D gene TRBD1, 6 bases. The CDR3 has 13 residues. The germline V and J ends were trimmed by 5 bases and 7 bases, with 12 bases remaining between them. Germline V gene data show CDR1 as SEHNR and CDR2 as FQNEAQ (reference sequence). Here the CDR3 reads CASSETGMQPQHF. The CDR3 region has the DNA TGTGCCAGCAGCGAAACAGGGATGCAGCCCCAGCATTTT. The full variable domain, its missing parts supplied by reference TRBV7-9 and TRBJ1-5, is DTGVSQNPRHKITKRGQNVTFRCDPISEHNRLYWYRQTLGQGPEFLTYFQNEAQLEKSRLLSDRFSAERPKGSFSTLEIQRTEQGDSAMYLCASSETGMQPQHFGDGTRLSIL.

The sample holds one count of this clone. The gene calls are TRBV27 and TRBJ1-1; D remains ambiguous. Trimming pared 5 bases from V and 5 bases from J, leaving 12 bases between. The CDR3 totals 13 residues. The germline CDR1 and CDR2 sequences are MNHEY and SMNVEV (reference sequence). DNA for the CDR3: TGTGCCAGCAGTACCAATGGGAGGACTGAAGCTTTCTTT. Its protein product is CASSTNGRTEAFF.

V and J are TRBV11-2 and TRBJ2-1; D unclear. The CDR3 loop spans 12 amino acids. V was cut by 0 bases and J by 9 bases, with 6 bases left in between. Germline assignment: CDR1 SGHAT and CDR2 FQNNGV. CDR3 sequence reads: CASSLDRGEQFF. CDR3 nucleotides: TGTGCCAGCAGCTTAGATCGAGGTGAGCAGTTCTTC.

This clone was found a few times. V and J are TRBV5-4 and TRBJ2-5; 9 bases are shared with TRBD1. This CDR3 contains 15 residues. Germline values: CDR1 SGHNT, CDR2 YYREEE (reference sequence). Trimming at V came to 0 bases and at J to 4 bases, leaving 4 bases not matched to a gene. DNA of the CDR3: TGTGCCAGCAGCTTGGGAGGGACAGGGAGAGAGACCCAGTACTTC. Translating it yields CASSLGGTGRETQYF.

V usage is TRBV6-6 and J usage is TRBJ2-7; unclear D gene. V was trimmed by 8 bases and J by 2 bases, leaving 10 bases between them. The CDR3 is 12 amino acids. The germline gives CDR1 MNHNY, CDR2 SVGAGI (reference sequence). The CDR3, as DNA: TGTGCCAGCCGCAAGCTCGCCTACGAGCAGTACTTC. Translation: CASRKLAYEQYF.